The clone carrying this TCR beta chain was found a few times. Its antigen is not known. The same CDR3 also results from other DNA sequences found in this sample. The entry originates in a study of cytomegalovirus exposure and HLA in healthy donors. Germline assignment: CDR1 SQVTM and CDR2 ANQGSEA. The ends were cut back, 7 bases at V and 0 bases at J, with 10 bases in the middle. The CDR3 spans 12 residues. Libraries were prepared by immunoSEQ multiplex PCR; TCRdb keeps only in-frame clonotypes and omits some of them. The repertoire holds 65,000 to 85,000 clones, with roughly 94% as singletons. General study findings and limits: Confirmation was obtained in vitro that three CMV-associated chains are specific for CMV antigens. High specificity and sensitivity for cytomegalovirus status were reported for the classifier. The study designated fewer than 200 TCR beta chains cytomegalovirus-associated.

The rearrangement joins TRBV29-1 to TRBJ2-7; TRBD1 is a possible D gene (6 bases). The receptor was derived from a woman aged 18-29 years in good health and CMV-seronegative. Material: PBMCs. The CDR3 reads CSARTASYEQYF. DNA of the CDR3: TGCAGCGCCAGGACAGCCTCCTACGAGCAGTACTTC.